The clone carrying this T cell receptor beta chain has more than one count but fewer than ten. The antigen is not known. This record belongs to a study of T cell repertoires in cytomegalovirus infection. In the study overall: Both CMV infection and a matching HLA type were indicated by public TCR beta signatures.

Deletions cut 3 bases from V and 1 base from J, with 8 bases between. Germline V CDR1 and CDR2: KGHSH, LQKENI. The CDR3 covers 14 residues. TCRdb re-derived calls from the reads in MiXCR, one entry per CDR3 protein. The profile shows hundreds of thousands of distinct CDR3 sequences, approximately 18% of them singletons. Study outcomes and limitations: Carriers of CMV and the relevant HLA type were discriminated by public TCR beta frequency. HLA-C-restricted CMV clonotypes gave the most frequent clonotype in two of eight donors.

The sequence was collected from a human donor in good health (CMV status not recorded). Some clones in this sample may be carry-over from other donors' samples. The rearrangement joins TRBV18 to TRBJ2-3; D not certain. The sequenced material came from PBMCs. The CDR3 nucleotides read TGTGCCAGCTCACCGCAGTCCCGCACAGATACGCAGTATTTT. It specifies CASSPQSRTDTQYF.